The T cell receptor beta chain described here comes from a study of blood T cells in healthy people across ages. Germline CDR1 LGHDT, CDR2 YNNKEL (reference sequence). The length of the CDR3 is 19 residues. V shed 1 base and J 0 bases; nucleotides not matched to a gene: 8. The authors ran a second PCR of about 6 to 11 cycles using a sample-barcoded 5' primer and a J-beta primer mix. Every sample gave at least 2.5 million paired-end reads containing CDR3. TCRdb passed the 5' RACE reads through MiXCR, listing each CDR3 protein once. The sample lists approximately 1.5 million distinct CDR3 sequences, about 45% occurring once.

The TCR comes from a woman aged 18-30 years in good health. The gene calls are TRBV3-1 and TRBJ2-5, with 13 bases that match TRBD2. Sequenced input: blood. The CDR3 DNA reads TGTGCCAGCAGCCAAGTAACTAGCGGGGGGGCTAGGGACCAAGAGACCCAGTACTTC. Translating gives CASSQVTSGGARDQETQYF.